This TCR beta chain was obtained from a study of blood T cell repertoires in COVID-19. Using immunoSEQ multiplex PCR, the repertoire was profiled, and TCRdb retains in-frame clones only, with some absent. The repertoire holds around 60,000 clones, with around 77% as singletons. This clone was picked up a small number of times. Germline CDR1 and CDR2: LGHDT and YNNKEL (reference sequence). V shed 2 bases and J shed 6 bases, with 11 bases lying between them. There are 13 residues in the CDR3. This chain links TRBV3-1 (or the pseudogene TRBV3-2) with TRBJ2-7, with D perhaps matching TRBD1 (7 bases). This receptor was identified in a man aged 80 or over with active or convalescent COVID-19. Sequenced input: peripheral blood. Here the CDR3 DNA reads TGTGCCAGCAGCCAACAGGGGGGTACCGAGCAGTACTTC. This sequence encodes CASSQQGGTEQYF.